A selection of T cell receptor beta chains follows, all from one sample in a study of T-cell memory formation after mild COVID-19. TCRdb re-derived calls from the 5' RACE reads in MiXCR, one entry per CDR3 protein. Of roughly 450,000 distinct CDR3 sequences listed, 15% to 20% are singletons. What was sequenced was PBMCs or a T cell subset sorted from them (not recorded which). Source of these receptors: an adult woman who had mild COVID-19 (a few samples of this study predate the infection). Cell type and time point are not known. The CDR3 runs from the conserved cysteine through the conserved F or W. A D gene is named only where the DNA matches it firmly. Not all rows give a size; the values are once, few, many and, for expanded clones, a class.

V,J,size,D,DNA,CDR3
TRBV7-9,TRBJ2-4,NA,NA,TGTGCCAGCAGCTTAGACTCGGTAGCCAAAAACATTCAGTACTTC,CASSLDSVAKNIQYF
TRBV5-1,TRBJ1-2,many,TRBD1,TGCGCCAGCAGCCGGACAGGGGGGAACTATGGCTACACCTTC,CASSRTGGNYGYTF
TRBV7-2,TRBJ1-1,few,TRBD1,TGTGCCAGCAGCTTAGGATTTTTAGGCAGGGGGCGCGAAAGCACTGAAGCTTTCTTT,CASSLGFLGRGRESTEAFF
TRBV20-1,TRBJ2-7,NA,TRBD2,TGCAGTGCTAGCAGGCTAGCGGCATCGTGGGAGCAGTACTTC,CSASRLAASWEQYF
TRBV5-1,TRBJ2-5,NA,TRBD1,TGCGCCAGCAGCTTGGGGGGGACAGGGCAAGAGACCCAGTACTTC,CASSLGGTGQETQYF
TRBV20-1,TRBJ1-1,NA,NA,TGCAGTGCTAGTCGGACGGATAACACTGAAGCTTTCTTT,CSASRTDNTEAFF
TRBV12-3/TRBV12-4,TRBJ2-1,NA,TRBD1,TGTGCCAGCAAGGGGGCAGGGAATGAGCAGTTCTTC,CASKGAGNEQFF
TRBV7-6,TRBJ2-5,NA,TRBD2,TGTGCCAGCAGCTTAGAACCTCCGACTAGCGGGAGGGGGGTCCAAGAGACCCAGTACTTC,CASSLEPPTSGRGVQETQYF
TRBV30,TRBJ1-1,NA,NA,TGTGCCTGGAGTACTACAGGGAACACTGAAGCTTTCTTT,CAWSTTGNTEAFF
TRBV29-1,TRBJ1-2,NA,NA,TGCAGCGGGTGGGACGGTATTAACTATGGCTACACCTTC,CSGWDGINYGYTF
TRBV14,TRBJ1-1,NA,NA,TGTGCCAGCAGCTCCCGGACGAGGTTTGAAGCTTTCTTT,CASSSRTRFEAFF
TRBV20-1,TRBJ1-2,NA,NA,TGCAGTGCTAGAGTACAGGGACATGGCTACACCTTC,CSARVQGHGYTF
TRBV7-9,TRBJ2-2,few,NA,TGTGCCAGCAGCTCGACCGGGACACCGAACACCGGGGAGCTGTTTTTT,CASSSTGTPNTGELFF
TRBV13,TRBJ2-1,NA,TRBD2,TGTGCCAGCAGCTTCGGACTAGCGGAACACGGTGAGCAGTTCTTC,CASSFGLAEHGEQFF
TRBV5-6,TRBJ2-6,few,NA,TGTGCCAGCAGCTTGGAGGCAGGTTTGGACTCTGGGGCCAACGTCCTGACTTTC,CASSLEAGLDSGANVLTF
TRBV5-6,TRBJ2-7,few,TRBD1,TGTGCCAGCAGCGCGACACAGGGGTCCGAGCAGTACTTC,CASSATQGSEQYF
TRBV7-2,TRBJ2-5,NA,NA,TGTGCCAGCAGCACCCTCATGGGTCGAGAGACCCAGTACTTC,CASSTLMGRETQYF
TRBV7-3,TRBJ2-1,many,TRBD2,TGTGCCAGCAGCTCCGGGACTAGCGGTTACAATGAGCAGTTCTTC,CASSSGTSGYNEQFF
TRBV12-3/TRBV12-4,TRBJ2-3,NA,NA,TGTGCCAGCAGCAGCGACTCCGCGGGGACAGATACGCAGTATTTT,CASSSDSAGTDTQYF
TRBV12-3/TRBV12-4,TRBJ2-1,NA,TRBD1,TGTGCCAGCAGTTTAGCGAGGACAGGGGTATACAATGAGCAGTTCTTC,CASSLARTGVYNEQFF
TRBV5-1,TRBJ1-1,NA,NA,TGCGCCAGCAGCCTACAACCGACAGTGAACACTGAAGCTTTCTTT,CASSLQPTVNTEAFF
TRBV12-3/TRBV12-4,TRBJ2-5,NA,TRBD2,TGTGCCAGCAGCCCCGGGACTAGCTGGAGGGCCCCGGAGACCCAGTACTTC,CASSPGTSWRAPETQYF
TRBV11-2,TRBJ2-3,NA,TRBD1,TGTGCCAGCAGCTTGACCTCTCCCGGGACAGGGGAAGATACGCAGTATTTT,CASSLTSPGTGEDTQYF
TRBV5-1,TRBJ2-1,NA,TRBD1,TGCGCCAGCAGCTTGGTTGTGGGACAGGGGAGTGAGCAGTTCTTC,CASSLVVGQGSEQFF
TRBV5-5,TRBJ1-5,many,TRBD1,TGTGCCAGCAGCCAGGGACAGATCAACAATCAGCCCCAGCATTTT,CASSQGQINNQPQHF
TRBV10-3,TRBJ2-5,NA,TRBD1,TGTGCCATCAGTGGGACAGGACAACAAGAGACCCAGTACTTC,CAISGTGQQETQYF
TRBV11-2,TRBJ2-1,NA,NA,TGTGCCAGCAGCTTAACATACGTCAATGAGCAGTTCTTC,CASSLTYVNEQFF
TRBV11-2,TRBJ2-1,few,TRBD1,TGTGCCAGCAGCTTAGTTAGGGACAGGTTGGGTCTCAATGAGCAGTTCTTC,CASSLVRDRLGLNEQFF
TRBV3-1,TRBJ1-3,few,NA,TGTGCCAGCAGCCAAGACCCCATCATTCCGGGAGGGACTGGAAACACCATATATTTT,CASSQDPIIPGGTGNTIYF
TRBV9,TRBJ1-1,NA,NA,TGTGCCAGCAGCGTAGAGAGGAACACTGAAGCTTTCTTT,CASSVERNTEAFF
TRBV2,TRBJ2-2,many,TRBD2,TGTGCCAGCAGGGGAAGCGGGGGGCCCTCCCGGGAGCTGTTTTTT,CASRGSGGPSRELFF
TRBV9,TRBJ2-7,NA,TRBD1,TGTGCCAGCAGCACAGGGACAGACTCCTACGAGCAGTACTTC,CASSTGTDSYEQYF
TRBV5-1,TRBJ2-5,few,NA,TGCGCCAGCAGCTCGAGCACCCGGGGGACCCAGTACTTC,CASSSSTRGTQYF
TRBV5-5,TRBJ2-2,few,NA,TGTGCCAGCAGCTCCCGTGACGGGGAGCTGTTTTTT,CASSSRDGELFF
TRBV12-3/TRBV12-4,TRBJ2-7,few,NA,TGTGCCAGCGGATCGGGGATGCTGGACGCCTACGAGCAGTACTTC,CASGSGMLDAYEQYF